This T cell receptor beta chain is drawn from a study of cytomegalovirus exposure and HLA in healthy donors (TCRdb year 2017). A note on the overall study: In an earlier analysis of approximately 640 of the donors, roughly 300 Gb of sequence data and 117 million unique TCR beta sequences from about 179 million T cells were reported. In the later analysis, no new phenotypic data were used to find candidate immune exposures; instead, reliance was placed on TCR beta sequences and their occurrence across donors. The aim of the study was to test whether cataloging public T cell receptors could identify signatures of past pathogen exposure. The T cell repertoires of about 700 subjects were profiled by immunosequencing and related to cytomegalovirus serostatus. In addition to the first cohort of about 650 subjects, a separate validation cohort of 100 to 150 different subjects was used. Donor age, sex, ethnicity and CMV serostatus were collected together with the repertoire data. Several DR-DQ haplotypes were treated as single units for association and clustering because of strong linkage in the cohort. An early release covering about 600 HLA-typed donors comprised approximately 290 gigabases of sequencing data and tens of millions of unique TCR sequences. The number of typed donors differed by locus: roughly 629-640 for A, B, C, DRB1 and DQB1; about 520 for DQA1; 600 to 610 for DPA1; and about 470 for DPB1. Among under 450 genotyped donors of the cohort, an average of around 240,000 unique TCR beta nucleotide sequences were sequenced per donor, roughly a sixth of them non-productive. Both class I and class II loci were covered by HLA typing, at four-digit resolution. All discovery cohort repertoires had been generated using a single sequencing platform. Among the approximately 400 genotyped donors, under 90% belonged to the genetic ancestry cluster associated with self-reported Caucasian donors. A later analysis re-analyzed previously published TCR beta repertoires from 666 donors and added high-resolution HLA genotyping to study TCR occurrence patterns. A later genetic analysis used genome-wide SNP genotypes for about three fifths of the 666 donors, treating that subset as a discovery cohort. In an earlier analysis of roughly 600 of the donors, high-throughput TCR beta sequencing was used to judge whether each TCR beta V gene segment behaved as functional or pseudogenic. To predict cytomegalovirus infection status, the study brought together high-throughput TCR immunosequencing, statistical association of individual TCRs with disease status, and machine learning.

The library was built by means of the immunoSEQ multiplex PCR assay. For the multiplex PCR, a mixture combining 60 forward primers for TCR Vbeta segments and 13 reverse primers for TCR Jbeta segments was used. A multiplex PCR assay on genomic DNA amplified the CDR3 region of rearranged TCR beta genes. On the Illumina HiSeq System, the amplified TCR beta libraries were sequenced as 87-base-pair reads. The source study handled its data this way. A later analysis tallied 75 million to 95 million unique TCR beta chains across the 550 to 850 repertoires, and approximately 11 million of those chains were shared by two or more donors. A nearest-neighbor algorithm error-corrected the raw reads and collapsed the reads into unique sequences, merging closely related sequences to remove PCR and sequencing errors. V, D and J gene segments were assigned by aligning CDR3 sequences to IMGT reference sequences. Each retained sequence needed at least a six-nucleotide match to both a V gene segment and a J gene segment. Rearrangements were classified as productive when the CDR3 lacked stop codons and remained in frame with V and J, and all other rearrangements were classified as non-productive. Following IMGT convention, CDR3 was defined as the stretch from the second conserved V-encoded cysteine to the conserved J-encoded phenylalanine. The earlier analysis of about 590 of the donors excluded sequences that lacked an unambiguous match to a single V gene segment. An earlier analysis of 550 to 650 of the donors classified V segments as functional when productive rearrangements were above 56.7% and as segregating when the standard deviation between donors was above 5%. A statistical classification framework was developed to diagnose cytomegalovirus status using the catalog of TCR beta chain sequences. In a later analysis, TCR nucleotide sequences were compared against IMGT/GENE-DB human TR gene sequences so that V and J genes could be assigned. In a later analysis, CDR3 sequences and most-parsimonious VDJ recombination scenarios were assigned using the TCRdist pipeline. In a later analysis, each TCR beta chain was defined by its CDR3 amino acid sequence together with its V-gene family, and reads without a unique V-gene family were excluded. In a later analysis, 450 to 600 highly shared, low-generation-probability nucleotide sequences were removed to address suspected cross-contamination and a sequencing artifact. In a later analysis, a clonal expansion index for each public chain was calculated from normalized within-repertoire ranks of inferred template counts. Generation probabilities in a later analysis came from a VDJ recombination model fitted to out-of-frame rearrangements, and those results were checked against IGoR. Hypergeometric tests were used in a later analysis to score TCR-TCR, TCR-HLA and TCR-CMV co-occurrence, with a repertoire-size bias correction applied to the TCR pairs. False discovery rates were estimated in a later analysis by permuting HLA or CMV assignments 20 times. A later analysis grouped co-occurring TCRs with DBSCAN, adding TCRdist sequence similarity when clustering within HLA-allele-positive subsets. Co-occurrence clustering excluded repertoires with fewer than 30,000 or more than 120,000 public chains, plus five with anomalous nucleotide sharing. Here the immuneACCESS table is served through TCRdb, limited to in-frame sequences with V and J called. Missing clones are a known gap in these copies; in checked studies unresolved V genes cover under half, and the rest lacks a known reason. The DNA gave D and trimming, while V, J and clone size come from that table. This sample lists 130,000 to 150,000 clones; about three quarters were detected once. The top ten clones comprise 2.5% to 3.5% of the sample.

Details on this clone: Its antigen is unknown. Base qualities are missing; no much larger clone stands one base away.

In total, fewer than 750 healthy bone marrow donors made up the cohort. At the time of sampling, all cohort members were nominally healthy, though unrecorded immune exposures were likely present. The donor was CMV seropositive and belonged to the group of 250 to 350 seropositive cohort members. Each donor provided a peripheral blood sample, and peripheral blood mononuclear cells were used for TCR beta sequencing. Genomic DNA was extracted from the blood cell samples with the Qiagen DNeasy Blood Extraction Kit. Based on the germline V gene, the CDR1 and CDR2 sequences are SGHTA and FQGTGA. V loses 4 bases, J loses 1 base, and the germline ends lie 7 bases apart. The CDR3 goes from the cysteine to the phenylalanine over 13 residues. Kept here is only the CDR3 DNA, which spans 39 bases and is read in frame from base 1. Results the study describes overall, beyond this receptor: It was suggested by the authors that the approach could potentially be generalized to other disease states and immunological phenotypes. Immune exposure information for the cohort was limited to CMV serostatus. Approximately 18 rarely observed V segments, including chromosome 9 orphons, were excluded from the earlier analysis of approximately 500 of the donors because counts were too low. Compared with the 666-donor mean, donors in an Asian-associated ancestry cluster had fewer N-insertions in productive TCRs, according to a later genetic analysis. Specific HLA alleles were associated with roughly 16,000 TCR beta sequences at a false discovery rate of 0.05 in a later analysis. A later analysis found that most CMV-associated TCR beta chains appeared HLA-restricted, with HLA associations seemingly driven largely by CMV exposure. In an earlier analysis of about 540 of the donors, most TCR beta V segments were observed in productive rearrangements about 90% or about 30% of the time, broadly matching IMGT annotations. Linkage disequilibrium might explain the correlated functional status among segregating V segments, but an unknown experimental factor could not be ruled out. This cohort had only TCR beta chains sequenced, and the lack of alpha or paired-chain data limited which features could be detected. A later genetic analysis associated a missense DCLRE1C variant with V-gene and J-gene trimming of TCR beta chains, and an independent cohort replicated the association. The sequencing pipeline was judged likely to have produced a cluster of highly shared sequence variants as a technical artifact. Some IMGT-functional V segments, including TRBV6-2 and TRBV6-3, could not be distinguished by the 87-base-pair reads and were therefore excluded. In vitro tests confirmed that a few of the cytomegalovirus-associated TCR beta chains recognize cytomegalovirus antigens. A total of roughly 160 TCR beta chains were listed by the study as associated with cytomegalovirus. Several of the top co-occurrence clusters appeared to be linked to parvovirus B19, influenza, CMV and Epstein-Barr virus, according to a later analysis. The classifier was reported to diagnose cytomegalovirus status with high specificity and sensitivity in both the original and validation cohorts. A further reported finding was that TCR beta sequences accurately predicted the HLA-A and HLA-B alleles for most subjects in the first cohort. In a later analysis, HLA-associated TCR beta chains showed more clonal expansion and lower generation probabilities than non-associated chains that were equally common. Most TCR sequences were observed very rarely across donors, whereas some public TCRs were present in many individuals. Presence/absence analyses assumed roughly uniform sequencing depth across donors, an assumption that may not hold. HLA typing was unavailable for some donors at each locus, so association tests used only the typed subset. A later analysis found that TCR association rates varied across HLA loci, with DRB1 alleles showing the most associated TCRs and HLA-C alleles the fewest. When HLA alleles, especially DR and DQ, strongly co-occurred, TCR associations were difficult to assign to individual alleles.

What was sequenced was PBMCs. The rearrangement joined TRBV7-3 to TRBJ2-5, with no D gene named confidently. The clonotype comes from a man aged 40-55 years in good health and CMV-seropositive. The nucleotide sequence reads TGTGCCAGCAGCTCGACTTTCCAAGAGACCCAGTACTTC. This translates into CASSSTFQETQYF.